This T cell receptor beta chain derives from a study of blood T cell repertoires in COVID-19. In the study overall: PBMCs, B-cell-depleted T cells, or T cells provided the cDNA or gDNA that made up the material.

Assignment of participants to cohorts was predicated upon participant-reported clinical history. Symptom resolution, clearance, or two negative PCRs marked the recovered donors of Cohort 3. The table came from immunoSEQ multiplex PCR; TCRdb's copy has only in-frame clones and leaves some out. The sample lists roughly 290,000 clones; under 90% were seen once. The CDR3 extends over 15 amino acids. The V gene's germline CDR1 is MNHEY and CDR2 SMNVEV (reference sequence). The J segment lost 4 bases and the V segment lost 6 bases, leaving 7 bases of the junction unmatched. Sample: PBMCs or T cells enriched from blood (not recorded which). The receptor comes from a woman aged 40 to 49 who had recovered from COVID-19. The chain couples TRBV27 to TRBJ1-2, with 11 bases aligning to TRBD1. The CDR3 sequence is CASRTEGTGGYGYTF. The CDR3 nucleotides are TGTGCCAGCAGGACCGAGGGGACAGGGGGCTATGGCTACACCTTC.